A selection of T cell receptor beta chains follows, all from one sample in a study of blood T cell repertoires in COVID-19. Data came from immunoSEQ multiplex PCR; TCRdb stores just in-frame clones and leaves some out. Here the sample spans roughly 100,000 clones, about 80% being singletons. Sequenced sample: peripheral blood. Receptors were obtained from a human donor in a cohort sampled during active COVID-19. The CDR3 runs from the conserved cysteine through the conserved F or W.

TRBV27,TRBJ2-2,CASSLDLGALLSGELFF
TRBV5-1,TRBJ1-1,CASSLGAVLMNTEAFF
TRBV7-2,TRBJ2-7,CASSPAWLAGYEQYF
TRBV5-1,TRBJ2-7,CASSPWAGRYEQYF
TRBV7-6,TRBJ2-6,CASSAGSTGANVLTF
TRBV9,TRBJ1-5,CASSKGGGGNQPQHF
TRBV18,TRBJ1-4,CASSPPSQGNEKLFF
TRBV5-1,TRBJ2-2,CASSRQGESTGELFF
TRBV20-1,TRBJ2-1,CSATLNEQFF
TRBV5-3,TRBJ1-2,CARSLEGKTGFDYGYTF
TRBV7-8,TRBJ2-3,CASSSYRIRGGRTDTQYF
TRBV28,TRBJ1-2,CASSFGAHWGGDGYTF
TRBV5-8,TRBJ2-3,CASSHYGGNTDTQYF